This is a list of T cell receptor beta chains from one sample in a study of blood T cell repertoires in COVID-19. Assay used: immunoSEQ multiplex PCR; TCRdb lists only in-frame clones, some missing. The sample consists of approximately 50,000 clones, 80% to 90% of them appearing once. The sample taken for sequencing was peripheral blood. The source of these receptors is a woman aged 80 or over with acute or convalescent COVID-19. Both conserved end residues are part of each CDR3. D genes are given only for firm matches. Not every row has a clone size; where given, it reads once, few, many or a size class.

j_call v_call clone_size d_call cdr3_nt cdr3_aa
TRBJ2-3 TRBV3-1/TRBV3-2 . TRBD2 TGTGCCAGCAGCCAACTAGCGGGGGCAGATACGCAGTATTTT CASSQLAGADTQYF
TRBJ2-1 TRBV27 . . TGTGCCAGCAGCCCCGCGAGCTCCTACAATGAGCAGTTCTTC CASSPASSYNEQFF
TRBJ2-5 TRBV29-1 . . TGCAGCGTTCCCGGGGGAGAGACCCAGTACTTC CSVPGGETQYF
TRBJ2-3 TRBV5-1 . TRBD1 TGCGCCAGCAGCACGACAGGGGGCGGAACAGATACGCAGTATTTT CASSTTGGGTDTQYF
TRBJ1-6 TRBV15 . TRBD1 TGTGCCACCAGCACCAGGAGACAGGGTAATTCACCCCTCCACTTT CATSTRRQGNSPLHF
TRBJ1-6 TRBV12-3/TRBV12-4 few . TGTGCCAGCAGGAGCGGGGGGACCTCACCCCTCCACTTT CASRSGGTSPLHF
TRBJ1-6 TRBV6-6 . TRBD1 TGTGCCAGCAGTTACTCCCACAGGGGCGAGAATTCACCCCTCCACTTT CASSYSHRGENSPLHF
TRBJ2-5 TRBV7-9 . . TGTGCCAGCAGCTGGGGGGGCAGCAGGGCGGAGACCCAGTACTTC CASSWGGSRAETQYF
TRBJ1-2 TRBV25-1 . . TGTGCCAGCAGTGAACCGGCCAGGGGCCCCTTGCCATATGGCTACACCTTC CASSEPARGPLPYGYTF
TRBJ1-3 TRBV30 . . TGTGCCTGGAGTGTACGGGGAAACACCATATATTTT CAWSVRGNTIYF
TRBJ1-5 TRBV2 . TRBD1 TGTGCCAGCAGGGGGACAGGGGGGGTGGATCAGCCCCAGCATTTT CASRGTGGVDQPQHF
TRBJ2-7 TRBV2 once TRBD1 TGTGCCAGCAGGCCGGGACAGGGATTGGGATACGAGCAGTACTTC CASRPGQGLGYEQYF
TRBJ1-4 TRBV5-4 . . TGTGCCAGCAGCTTAAGGGGGTCGAAGGAAAAACTGTTTTTT CASSLRGSKEKLFF
TRBJ1-2 TRBV11-2 . TRBD1 TGTGCCAGCAGCCCTGCCGGGACAGGGGGTTTCTATGGCTACACCTTC CASSPAGTGGFYGYTF
TRBJ2-3 TRBV5-1 . TRBD2 TGCGCCAGCAGCTCCCGACTAGCGGGGGGCACAGATACGCAGTATTTT CASSSRLAGGTDTQYF
TRBJ2-3 TRBV3-1/TRBV3-2 . TRBD2 TGTGCCAGCAGAGCGGGACTAGCGGGCACAGATACGCAGTATTTT CASRAGLAGTDTQYF
TRBJ1-5 TRBV12-5 few . TGTGCTAGTGGTCATGGCCGGGGGGCAAGTCAGCCCCAGCATTTT CASGHGRGASQPQHF
TRBJ2-2 TRBV18 . . TGTGCCAGCTCACTATCACAGGAGGGGGAGCTGTTTTTT CASSLSQEGELFF
TRBJ2-1 TRBV27 . . TGTGCCAGCAGTTACGGGTATGAGCAGTTCTTC CASSYGYEQFF
TRBJ1-3 TRBV2 few . TGTGCCAGCCGAAGCCTCTCTGGAAACACCATATATTTT CASRSLSGNTIYF
TRBJ1-1 TRBV19 . . TGTGCCAGTAGTAGCTCAGGGGCGAACACTGAAGCTTTCTTT CASSSSGANTEAFF
TRBJ2-5 TRBV11-2 . . TGTGCCAGCAGCACAAAAGAGACCCAGTACTTC CASSTKETQYF
TRBJ1-5 TRBV18 . . TGTGCCAGCTCACCACCAGGAGGGTCGGCCAATCAGCCCCAGCATTTT CASSPPGGSANQPQHF
TRBJ1-1 TRBV2 . TRBD1 TGTGCCAGCAGCAAGGGACAGGGAAACACTGAAGCTTTCTTT CASSKGQGNTEAFF
TRBJ1-5 TRBV7-2 . . TGTGCCAGCAGCTTAAACAGGGCAGGGTATAGCAATCAGCCCCAGCATTTT CASSLNRAGYSNQPQHF
TRBJ2-1 TRBV9 . TRBD2 TGTGCCAGCAGCGTAGTCTCTAGCGGGGTATACAATGAGCAGTTCTTC CASSVVSSGVYNEQFF
TRBJ2-2 TRBV5-6 . . TGTGCCAGCAGCCGGGGGACCGGGGAGCTGTTTTTT CASSRGTGELFF
TRBJ2-2 TRBV6-6 . . TGTGCCAGCAGTCGTGGCACAGGTTTTACCGGGGAGCTGTTTTTT CASSRGTGFTGELFF
TRBJ1-1 TRBV25-1 . . TGTGCCAGCAGTGAATCGGGGGGCACTGAAGCTTTCTTT CASSESGGTEAFF
TRBJ1-6 TRBV5-1 . . TGCGCCAGCAGCCCCCAAACAGGTGATAATTCACCCCTCCACTTT CASSPQTGDNSPLHF
TRBJ1-1 TRBV7-8 . . TGTGCCAGCAGCTTAGTGGCCACGAACACTGAAGCTTTCTTT CASSLVATNTEAFF
TRBJ1-2 TRBV6-5 . . TGTGCCAGCAGCCCCAGGGTGGGCGGCTACACCTTC CASSPRVGGYTF